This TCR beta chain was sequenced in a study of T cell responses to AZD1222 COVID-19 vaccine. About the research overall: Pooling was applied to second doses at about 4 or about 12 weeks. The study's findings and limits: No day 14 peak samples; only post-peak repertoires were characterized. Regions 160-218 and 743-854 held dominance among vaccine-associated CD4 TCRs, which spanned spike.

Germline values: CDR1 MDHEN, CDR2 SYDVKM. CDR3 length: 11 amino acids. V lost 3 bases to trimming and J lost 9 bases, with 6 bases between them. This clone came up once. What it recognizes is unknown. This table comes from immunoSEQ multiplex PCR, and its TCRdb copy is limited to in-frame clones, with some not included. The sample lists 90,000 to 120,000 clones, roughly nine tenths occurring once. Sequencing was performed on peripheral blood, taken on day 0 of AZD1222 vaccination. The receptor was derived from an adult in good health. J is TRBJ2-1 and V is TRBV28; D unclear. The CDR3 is CASSFWVEQFF. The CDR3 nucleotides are TGTGCCAGCAGTTTTTGGGTTGAGCAGTTCTTC.